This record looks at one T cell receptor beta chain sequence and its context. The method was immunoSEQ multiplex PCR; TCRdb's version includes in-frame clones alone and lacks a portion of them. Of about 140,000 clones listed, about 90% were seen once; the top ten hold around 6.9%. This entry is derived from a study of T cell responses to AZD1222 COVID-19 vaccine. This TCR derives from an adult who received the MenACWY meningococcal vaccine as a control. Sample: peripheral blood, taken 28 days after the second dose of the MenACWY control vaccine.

CDR3 protein: CATSRQGRDNSPLHF. The CDR3 DNA reads as TGTGCCACCAGCAGACAGGGGCGAGATAATTCACCCCTCCACTTT. The V gene is TRBV15, the J gene TRBJ1-6, with D tentatively TRBD1 (6 bases). Trimming shortened V by 2 bases and J by 5 bases, and 10 bases separated the two germline ends. The germline gives CDR1 LNHNV, CDR2 YYDKDF (reference sequence). The CDR3 sequence is 15 residues long.